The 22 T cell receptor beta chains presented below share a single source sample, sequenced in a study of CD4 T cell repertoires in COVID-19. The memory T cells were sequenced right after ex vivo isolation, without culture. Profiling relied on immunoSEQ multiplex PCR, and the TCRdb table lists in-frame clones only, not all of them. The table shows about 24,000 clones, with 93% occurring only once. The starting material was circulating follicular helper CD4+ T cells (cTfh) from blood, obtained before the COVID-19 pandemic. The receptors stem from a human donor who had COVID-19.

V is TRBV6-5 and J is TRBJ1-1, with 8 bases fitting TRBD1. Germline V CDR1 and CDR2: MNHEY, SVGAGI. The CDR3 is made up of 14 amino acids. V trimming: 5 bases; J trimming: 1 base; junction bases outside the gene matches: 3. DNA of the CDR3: TGTGCCAGCAGTCAACAGGGGGGGAACACTGAAGCTTTCTTT. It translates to CASSQQGGNTEAFF.

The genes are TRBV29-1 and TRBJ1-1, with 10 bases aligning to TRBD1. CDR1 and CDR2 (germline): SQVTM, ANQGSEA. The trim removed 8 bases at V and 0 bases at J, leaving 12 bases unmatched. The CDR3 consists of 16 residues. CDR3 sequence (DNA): TGCAGCTCGCGGACAGGGGGGTTCGGGGTGAACACTGAAGCTTTCTTT. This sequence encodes CSSRTGGFGVNTEAFF.

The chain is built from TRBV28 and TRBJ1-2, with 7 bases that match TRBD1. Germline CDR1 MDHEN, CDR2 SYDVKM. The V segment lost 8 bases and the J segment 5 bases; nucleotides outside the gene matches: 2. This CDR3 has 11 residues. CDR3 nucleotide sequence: TGTGCCAGCTGGGACAGTTATGGCTACACCTTC. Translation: CASWDSYGYTF.

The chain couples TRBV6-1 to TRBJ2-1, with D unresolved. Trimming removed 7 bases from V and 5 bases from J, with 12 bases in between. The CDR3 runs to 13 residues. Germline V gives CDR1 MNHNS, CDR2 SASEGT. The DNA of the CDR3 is TGTGCCAGCATTCAACGTCGGGACAATGAGCAGTTCTTC. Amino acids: CASIQRRDNEQFF.

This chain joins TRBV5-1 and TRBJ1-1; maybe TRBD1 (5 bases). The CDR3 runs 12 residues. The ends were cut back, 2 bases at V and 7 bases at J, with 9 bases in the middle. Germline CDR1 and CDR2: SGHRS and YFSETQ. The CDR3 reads CASSFIGDEAFF. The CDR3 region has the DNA TGCGCCAGCAGCTTTATAGGGGATGAAGCTTTCTTT.

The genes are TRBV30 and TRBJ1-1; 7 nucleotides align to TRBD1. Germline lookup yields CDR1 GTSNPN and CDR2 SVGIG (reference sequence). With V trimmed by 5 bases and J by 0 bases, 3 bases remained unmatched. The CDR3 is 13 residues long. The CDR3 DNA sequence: TGTGCCTGGTCGGGACAGTTGAACACTGAAGCTTTCTTT. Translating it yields CAWSGQLNTEAFF.

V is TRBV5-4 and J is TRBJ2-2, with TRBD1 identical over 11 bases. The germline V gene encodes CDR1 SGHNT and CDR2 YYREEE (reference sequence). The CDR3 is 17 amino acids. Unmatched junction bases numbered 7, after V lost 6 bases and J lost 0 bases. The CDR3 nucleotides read TGTGCCAGCACCCAGGGGGGACAGGGGGCGAACACCGGGGAGCTGTTTTTT. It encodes CASTQGGQGANTGELFF.

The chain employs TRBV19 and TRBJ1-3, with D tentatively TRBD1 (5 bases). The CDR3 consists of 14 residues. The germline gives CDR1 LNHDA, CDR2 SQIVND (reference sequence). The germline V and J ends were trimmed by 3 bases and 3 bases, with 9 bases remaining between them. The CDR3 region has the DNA TGTGCCAGTAGTATTCGCAGGGATGGAAACACCATATATTTT. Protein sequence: CASSIRRDGNTIYF.

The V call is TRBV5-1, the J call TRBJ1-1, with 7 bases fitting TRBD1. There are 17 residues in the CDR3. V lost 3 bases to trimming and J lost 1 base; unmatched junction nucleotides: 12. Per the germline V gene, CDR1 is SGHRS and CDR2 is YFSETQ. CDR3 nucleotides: TGCGCCAGCAGCTACAGGGGAAGTGGGATACAGAACACTGAAGCTTTCTTT. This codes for CASSYRGSGIQNTEAFF.

CDR3 protein: CASARGQGNSYEQYF. The CDR3 region has the DNA TGCGCCAGCGCGCGGGGACAGGGGAATTCCTACGAGCAGTACTTC. This sequence joins TRBV5-1 and TRBJ2-7; 10 bases fit TRBD1. V lost 7 bases and J lost 1; bases outside the gene matches: 8. CDR1 SGHRS and CDR2 YFSETQ come from the germline V gene. The CDR3 runs 15 residues.

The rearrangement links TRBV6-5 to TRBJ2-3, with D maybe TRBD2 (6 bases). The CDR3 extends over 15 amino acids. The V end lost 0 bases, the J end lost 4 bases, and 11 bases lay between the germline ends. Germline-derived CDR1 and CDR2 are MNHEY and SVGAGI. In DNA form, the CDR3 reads TGTGCCAGCAGTTACTCCAATGGGGGGTCAGATACGCAGTATTTT. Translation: CASSYSNGGSDTQYF.

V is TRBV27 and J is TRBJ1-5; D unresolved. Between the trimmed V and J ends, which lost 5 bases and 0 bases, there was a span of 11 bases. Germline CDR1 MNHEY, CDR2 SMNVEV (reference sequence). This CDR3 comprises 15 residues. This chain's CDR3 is CASSGSANSNQPQHF. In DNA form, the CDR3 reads TGTGCCAGCAGTGGCTCAGCGAATAGCAATCAGCCCCAGCATTTT.

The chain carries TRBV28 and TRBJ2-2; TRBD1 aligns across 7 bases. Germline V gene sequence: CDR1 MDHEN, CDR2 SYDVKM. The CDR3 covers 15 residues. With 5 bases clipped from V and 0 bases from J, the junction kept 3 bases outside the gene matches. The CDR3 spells CASSRGQPNTGELFF. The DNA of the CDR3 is TGTGCCAGCAGTCGGGGACAGCCGAACACCGGGGAGCTGTTTTTT. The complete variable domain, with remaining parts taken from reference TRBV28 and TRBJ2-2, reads DVKVTQSSRYLVKRTGEKVFLECVQDMDHENMFWYRQDPGLGLRLIYFSYDVKMKEKGDIPEGYSVSREKKERFSLILESASTNQTSMYLCASSRGQPNTGELFFGEGSRLTVL.

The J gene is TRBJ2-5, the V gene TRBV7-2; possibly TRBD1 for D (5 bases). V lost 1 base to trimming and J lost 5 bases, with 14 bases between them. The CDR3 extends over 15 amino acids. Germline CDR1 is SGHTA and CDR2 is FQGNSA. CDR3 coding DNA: TGTGCCAGCAGCTTAGGGGGCAGGGATTGGGAGACCCAGTACTTC. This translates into CASSLGGRDWETQYF.

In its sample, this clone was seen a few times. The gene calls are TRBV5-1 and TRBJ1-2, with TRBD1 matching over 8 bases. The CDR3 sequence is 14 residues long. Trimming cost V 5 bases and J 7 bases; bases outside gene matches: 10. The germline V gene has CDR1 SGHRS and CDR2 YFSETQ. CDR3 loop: CASSSTGGTIGYTF. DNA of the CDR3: TGCGCCAGCAGTTCTACAGGGGGAACGATTGGCTACACCTTC.

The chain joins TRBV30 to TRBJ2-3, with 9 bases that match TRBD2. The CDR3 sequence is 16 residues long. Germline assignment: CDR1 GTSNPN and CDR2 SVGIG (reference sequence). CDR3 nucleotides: TGTGCAACAGGCCGGGCGGGAGGGGGCCGCACAGATACGCAGTATTTT. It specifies CATGRAGGGRTDTQYF.

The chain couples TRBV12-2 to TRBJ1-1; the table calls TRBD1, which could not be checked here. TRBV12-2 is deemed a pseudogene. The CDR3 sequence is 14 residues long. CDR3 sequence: CASRRDRVITEAFF. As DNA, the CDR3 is TGTGCAAGTCGACGCGACAGGGTGATAACTGAAGCTTTCTTT.

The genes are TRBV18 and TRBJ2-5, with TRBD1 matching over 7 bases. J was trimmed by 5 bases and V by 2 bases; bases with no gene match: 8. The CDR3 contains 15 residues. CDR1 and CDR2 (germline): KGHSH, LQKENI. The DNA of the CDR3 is TGTGCCAGCTCACCAACTACAGGGGCACGGGAGACCCAGTACTTC. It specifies CASSPTTGARETQYF.

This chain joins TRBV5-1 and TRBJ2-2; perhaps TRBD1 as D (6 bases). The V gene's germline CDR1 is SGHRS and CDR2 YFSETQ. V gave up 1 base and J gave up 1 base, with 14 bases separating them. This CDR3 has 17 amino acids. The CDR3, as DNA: TGCGCCAGCAGCTTGTCAACGAGGACAGAGAACACCGGGGAGCTGTTTTTT. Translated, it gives CASSLSTRTENTGELFF.

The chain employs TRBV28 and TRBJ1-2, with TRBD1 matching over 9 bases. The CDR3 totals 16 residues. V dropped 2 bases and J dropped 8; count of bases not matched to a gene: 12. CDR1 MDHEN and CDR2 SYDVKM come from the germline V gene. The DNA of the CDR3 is TGTGCCAGCAGTTTAGGGGGGGGCACAGGGGGCGCCGGCTACACCTTC. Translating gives CASSLGGGTGGAGYTF.

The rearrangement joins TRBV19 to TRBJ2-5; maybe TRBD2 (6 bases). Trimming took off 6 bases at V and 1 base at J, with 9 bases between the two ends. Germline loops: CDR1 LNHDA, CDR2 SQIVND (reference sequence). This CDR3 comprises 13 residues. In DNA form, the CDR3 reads TGTGCCAGTAGCATGGGGGGCCAAGAGACCCAGTACTTC. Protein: CASSMGGQETQYF.

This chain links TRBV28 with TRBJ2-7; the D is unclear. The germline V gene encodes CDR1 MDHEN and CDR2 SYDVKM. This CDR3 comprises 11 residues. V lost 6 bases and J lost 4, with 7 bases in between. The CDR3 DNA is TGTGCCAGCAGCCTTACTTACGAGCAGTACTTC. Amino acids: CASSLTYEQYF.